Shown below are 8 T cell receptor beta chains from a single sample sequenced in a study of T-cell memory formation after mild COVID-19. MiXCR was run by TCRdb on the 5' RACE reads, yielding one entry per CDR3 protein. The data show 400,000 to 550,000 distinct CDR3 sequences, 25% seen once. Sequences were obtained from PBMCs or a T cell subset sorted from them (not recorded which). The receptor source for this set is an adult woman who had mild COVID-19 (a few samples of this study predate the infection). Cell type and time point are not known.

This clonotype turned up a few times. The J gene is TRBJ2-1, the V gene TRBV7-2; 7 bases fit TRBD2. The trim removed 5 bases at V and 8 bases at J, leaving 12 bases unmatched. The CDR3 has 15 residues. Germline CDR1 reads SGHTA; CDR2 reads FQGNSA. The CDR3 is CASSPWGGSRYEQFF. CDR3 nucleotides: TGTGCCAGCAGCCCGTGGGGCGGGAGCCGATATGAGCAGTTCTTC.

This clonotype was seen a handful of times. The chain has TRBV12-3 or TRBV12-4 and TRBJ2-3, with TRBD1 identical over 7 bases. After removal of 5 bases from V and 6 bases from J, the junction contained 8 bases not matched to a gene. The CDR3 has 14 amino acids. The CDR3 DNA is TGTGCCAGCAGTCTGACAGGGTCGCGTGATACGCAGTATTTT. Translating gives CASSLTGSRDTQYF.

This clonotype was counted a few times. V and J are TRBV6-5 and TRBJ1-3; D gene ambiguous. Germline V gene lookup returns CDR1 MNHEY and CDR2 SVGAGI. The CDR3 contains 13 residues. Trimming cost V 4 bases and J 4 bases, with 8 bases left between them. The CDR3 DNA sequence: TGTGCCAGCAGTTTACAAATGGGAAACACCATATATTTT. As protein: CASSLQMGNTIYF.

The CDR3 nucleotides are TGCGCCAGCAGCTTGGGGGACAGCGTACGAGCACCTGAAGCTTTCTTT. This encodes CASSLGDSVRAPEAFF. The genes are TRBV5-1 and TRBJ1-1; 7 positions match TRBD1. The CDR3 has 16 amino acids. Per germline, CDR1 SGHRS and CDR2 YFSETQ. The V and J ends lost 0 bases and 6 bases, in that order; junction bases with no gene match: 11.

The chain uses TRBV6-5 and TRBJ1-2, with D tentatively TRBD1 (6 bases). V lost 0 bases and J 6 bases, leaving 8 bases between the germline ends. Per germline, CDR1 MNHEY and CDR2 SVGAGI. The CDR3 runs to 13 residues. CDR3 in DNA: TGTGCCAGCAGTTACTCGTACAGGGATGGCTACACCTTC. Protein sequence: CASSYSYRDGYTF.

The CDR3 nucleotides are TGTGCCAGCAGTCCCGGGCCCGGGGAGCAGTTCTTC. This translates into CASSPGPGEQFF. The chain uses TRBV12-3 or TRBV12-4 and TRBJ2-1, with D hard to call. The CDR3 has 12 residues. The V end lost 5 bases, the J end lost 10 bases, and 12 bases lay between the germline ends.

This chain links TRBV5-5 with TRBJ2-3; D call uncertain. Trimming stripped 4 bases from V and 2 bases from J, with 14 bases between. This CDR3 spans 15 amino acids. Per germline, CDR1 SGHKS and CDR2 YYEKEE (reference sequence). The CDR3 DNA follows: TGTGCCAGCAGCGCCGACAAAGCCCCCACAGATACGCAGTATTTT. It encodes CASSADKAPTDTQYF. Combining the CDR3 with reference TRBV5-5 and TRBJ2-3 gives the whole variable domain DAGVTQSPTHLIKTRGQQVTLRCSPISGHKSVSWYQQVLGQGPQFIFQYYEKEERGRGNFPDRFSARQFPNYSSELNVNALLLGDSALYLCASSADKAPTDTQYFGPGTRLTVL.

V usage is TRBV7-9 and J usage is TRBJ1-5; D possibly corresponds to TRBD1 (5 bases). Germline V CDR1 and CDR2: SEHNR, FQNEAQ (reference sequence). V gave up 3 bases and J gave up 7 bases, with 13 bases separating them. This CDR3 region has 14 residues. This CDR3 is CASSLDGGGQPQHF. The CDR3, as DNA: TGTGCCAGCAGCTTGGATGGGGGGGGACAGCCCCAGCATTTT.